This T cell receptor (beta chain) was identified in a study of T cell changes during pregnancy in multiple sclerosis. The method was immunoSEQ multiplex PCR; TCRdb's version includes in-frame clones alone and lacks a portion of them. The table records about 44,000 clones, more than 75% of them present only once. The source is a female donor in good health, enrolled as a control in a pregnancy study. The sequencing here drew on CD8+ T cells from peripheral blood mononuclear cells, taken after pregnancy.

The CDR3 bases are TGTGCCAGCAGCTTCGCTAGGTGGACAGTATACGAGCAGTACTTC. Its translation is CASSFARWTVYEQYF. The V gene is TRBV7-3, the J gene TRBJ2-7; the D gene is possibly TRBD1 (6 bases). This CDR3 has 15 amino acids. From germline, CDR1 is SGHTA and CDR2 FQGTGA. With 3 bases removed from V and 4 bases from J, the gap between germline ends came to 16 bases.